Sequencing of this T cell receptor beta chain was carried out in a study of CD8+ T cells in alopecia areata. Germline-derived CDR1 and CDR2 are SGHDT and YYEEEE. The CDR3 runs 14 residues. Deletions cut 6 bases from V and 5 bases from J, with 17 bases between. It was cDNA, reverse transcribed from extracted RNA, that served as the sequencing template. Using immunoSEQ multiplex PCR, the repertoire was profiled, and TCRdb retains in-frame clones only, with some absent. The table shows just over 150,000 clones, with about 50% occurring only once. The input for sequencing was CD8+ T cells sorted from blood, taken at week 0. The TCR was taken from a human donor with alopecia areata. The chain couples TRBV5-6 to TRBJ2-5; the D gene could be TRBD1 or TRBD2 (5 bases each). The CDR3 bases are TGTGCCAGCAACCTCGGGACCAGGAGGGAGACCCAGTACTTC. Translation gives CASNLGTRRETQYF.